This T cell receptor beta chain stems from a study of somatic mutations in cytotoxic T cells in rheumatoid arthritis. Study information: The authors flow-sorted some V beta antibody-stained T-cell populations at nearly 100% purity, including V beta1+ cells that they sequenced for TCRB. Study-level points and caveats: Over 20% of CD8+ cells belonged to the largest CD8+ clone in about an eighth of the 65 patients. Patients with rheumatoid arthritis, but not healthy controls, had CD8+ clonality that increased with age.

Sequencing was performed with immunoSEQ multiplex PCR; in TCRdb, only in-frame clones are kept and a portion is missing. Altogether more than 10,000 clones are present, around 75% being singletons, with the ten largest covering approximately 20%. For this clone: The antigen remains undetermined.

Trimming at V came to 2 bases and at J to 9 bases, leaving 5 bases not matched to a gene. Germline loops: CDR1 LNHDA, CDR2 SQIVND (reference sequence). The CDR3 sequence is 15 residues long. After CD4+ and CD8+ cells were isolated by positive magnetic bead selection, their purity was checked by flow cytometry. The source is an adult with rheumatoid arthritis. The V call is TRBV19, the J call TRBJ2-1; 12 bases are shared with TRBD2. Input material: CD8+ T cells sorted from blood. The CDR3 DNA follows: TGTGCCAGTAGTATAACCGGACTAGCGGGGTCTGAGCAGTTCTTC. It translates to CASSITGLAGSEQFF.